This is a list of T cell receptor beta chains from one sample in a study of shared clonotypes between healthy human individuals. The assay was immunoSEQ multiplex PCR, and TCRdb's table has in-frame clones only and misses some. The sample holds 2.5 million or so clones, 90% to 95% seen once. The sample consisted of naive CD4+ T cells sorted from blood. The receptors here all came from a man aged 18-30 years in good health. CDR3s include the opening cysteine and the closing phenylalanine or tryptophan. A D gene is named only where the DNA matches it firmly. Not every row has a clone size; where given, it reads once, few, many or a size class.

CDR3 DNA | CDR3 protein | J gene | D gene | clone size | V gene
TGTGCCAGCAGCTTAGGCGGGGCGAGCTACGAGCAGTACTTC | CASSLGGASYEQYF | TRBJ2-7 | - | - | TRBV7-2
TGTGCCAGCAGCCCCCAAAGTAGCACAGATACGCAGTATTTT | CASSPQSSTDTQYF | TRBJ2-3 | - | - | TRBV7-8
TGTGCCAGCAGTTACGAGGGGGGGTGGAACACTGAAGCTTTCTTT | CASSYEGGWNTEAFF | TRBJ1-1 | - | - | TRBV6-5
TGCGCCAGCAGTGGAGACAGGCGGAACACCGGGGAGCTGTTTTTT | CASSGDRRNTGELFF | TRBJ2-2 | - | - | TRBV10-1
TGTGCCAGCAGCGTTTCAGGGAACACCGGGGAGCTGTTTTTT | CASSVSGNTGELFF | TRBJ2-2 | - | - | TRBV9
TGTGCCTGGAGTTCCCGCAGGGCCGCCACCGGGGAGCTGTTTTTT | CAWSSRRAATGELFF | TRBJ2-2 | - | once | TRBV30
TGTGCCAGCAGTGGGCAGGACAAGCAGTACTTC | CASSGQDKQYF | TRBJ2-7 | - | - | TRBV7-2
TGTGCCAGTAGTGATCAGGGGAGCTCCTATAATTCACCCCTCCACTTT | CASSDQGSSYNSPLHF | TRBJ1-6 | - | - | TRBV19
TGCGCCAGCAGCCAAGCCTCAGGGGGACTATCACCCCTCCACTTT | CASSQASGGLSPLHF | TRBJ1-6 | TRBD1 | - | TRBV4-1
TGTGCCATCAGCCATGGGGCGGAGGGAGGCTACACCTTC | CAISHGAEGGYTF | TRBJ1-2 | - | - | TRBV10-3
TGTGCCAGCAGTGAAGCGGGGGGAGTGGGTTACAATGAGCAGTTCTTC | CASSEAGGVGYNEQFF | TRBJ2-1 | - | - | TRBV2
TGTGCCATCAGTGAGTCCTCCCACAGGATTGAAGCTTTCTTT | CAISESSHRIEAFF | TRBJ1-1 | - | - | TRBV10-3
TGTGCCAGCAGCCTGGGACGGGGCTATGGCTACACCTTC | CASSLGRGYGYTF | TRBJ1-2 | - | few | TRBV7-6
TGTGCCAGCAGTACTAGCGGGATTGGGGCCAATGAGCAGTTCTTC | CASSTSGIGANEQFF | TRBJ2-1 | TRBD2 | once | TRBV2